This passage covers 5 T cell receptor beta chains from one sample sequenced in a study of cytomegalovirus exposure and HLA in healthy donors. Profiled with immunoSEQ multiplex PCR; TCRdb holds only in-frame clones, not every one. The sample records over 200,000 clones, 90% being singletons. Sequencing input: PBMCs. These receptor sequences come from a woman under 30 in good health and CMV-seronegative.

This clone was picked up a small number of times. The gene calls are TRBV11-1 and TRBJ1-1; D unresolved. CDR1 and CDR2 from the germline V gene are SGHAT and FQDESV (reference sequence). This CDR3 has 13 residues. The ends were cut back, 4 bases at V and 3 bases at J, with 9 bases in the middle. In DNA, the CDR3 is TGTGCCAGCAGCTCCCGAGGAGACACTGAAGCTTTCTTT. Encoded protein: CASSSRGDTEAFF.

V and J are TRBV6-6 and TRBJ1-2, with D possibly TRBD1 on 5 matching bases. Germline CDR1 is MNHNY and CDR2 is SVGAGI (reference sequence). V was pared by 7 bases and J by 8 bases, with 20 bases between. The CDR3 consists of 14 residues. The CDR3 coding sequence is TGTGCCAGCAAAGAGGTTCGGGCGGGGCGAGGCTACACCTTC. Amino acids: CASKEVRAGRGYTF.

This clone was seen a single time. V gene TRBV27 combines with J gene TRBJ2-2; 7 positions match TRBD1. The length of the CDR3 is 13 residues. From germline, CDR1 is MNHEY and CDR2 SMNVEV (reference sequence). The junction had 3 bases not matched to a gene; V was cut back by 5 bases and J by 6 bases. In nucleotides, the CDR3 is TGTGCCAGCAGTCAAGACAGGGCCGGGGAGCTGTTTTTT. Its translation: CASSQDRAGELFF.

The chain employs TRBV4-1 and TRBJ2-5, with TRBD2 matching over 9 bases. The CDR3 is 13 residues long. Germline V CDR1 and CDR2: MGHRA, YSYEKL. After removal of 4 bases from V and 7 bases from J, the junction contained 4 bases not matched to a gene. As DNA, the CDR3 is TGCGCCAGCAGCCCGCGACTAGCGGCGACCCAGTACTTC. It yields the protein CASSPRLAATQYF.

The chain links TRBV7-2 to TRBJ1-2; 9 bases are shared with TRBD1. Trimming removed 5 bases from V and 8 bases from J; junction bases left unmatched: 9. This CDR3 contains 14 residues. Germline V gene lookup returns CDR1 SGHTA and CDR2 FQGNSA. As DNA, the CDR3 is TGTGCCAGCAGCGTAACTACAGGGGGCTACGGCTACACCTTC. It codes for CASSVTTGGYGYTF. The full variable domain, rest sourced from reference TRBV7-2 and TRBJ1-2, is GAGVSQSPSNKVTEKGKDVELRCDPISGHTALYWYRQSLGQGLEFLIYFQGNSAPDKSGLPSDRFSAERTGGSVSTLTIQRTQQEDSAVYLCASSVTTGGYGYTFGSGTRLTVV.